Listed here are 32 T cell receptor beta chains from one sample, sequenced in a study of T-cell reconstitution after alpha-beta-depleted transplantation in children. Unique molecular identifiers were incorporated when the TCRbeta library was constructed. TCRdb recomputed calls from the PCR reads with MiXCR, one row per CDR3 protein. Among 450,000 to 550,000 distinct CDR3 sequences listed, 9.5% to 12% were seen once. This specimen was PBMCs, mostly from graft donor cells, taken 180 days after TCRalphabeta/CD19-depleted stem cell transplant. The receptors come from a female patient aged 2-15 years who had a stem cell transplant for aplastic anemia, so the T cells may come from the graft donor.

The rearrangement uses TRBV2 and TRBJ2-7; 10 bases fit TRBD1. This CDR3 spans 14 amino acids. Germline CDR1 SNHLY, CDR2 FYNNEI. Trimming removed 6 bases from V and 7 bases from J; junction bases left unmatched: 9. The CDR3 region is CASSVDRGLWEQYF. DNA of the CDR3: TGTGCCAGCAGCGTCGACAGGGGGCTCTGGGAGCAGTACTTC. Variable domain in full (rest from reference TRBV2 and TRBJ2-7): EPEVTQTPSHQVTQMGQEVILRCVPISNHLYFYWYRQILGQKVEFLVSFYNNEISEKSEIFDDQFSVERPDGSNFTLKIRSTKLEDSAMYFCASSVDRGLWEQYFGPGTRLTVT.

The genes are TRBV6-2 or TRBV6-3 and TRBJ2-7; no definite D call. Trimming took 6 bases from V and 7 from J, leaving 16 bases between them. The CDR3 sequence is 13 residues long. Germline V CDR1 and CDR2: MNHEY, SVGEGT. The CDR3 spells CASSDSRAWEQYV. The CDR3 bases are TGTGCCAGCAGCGACTCTCGGGCTTGGGAGCAGTACGTC.

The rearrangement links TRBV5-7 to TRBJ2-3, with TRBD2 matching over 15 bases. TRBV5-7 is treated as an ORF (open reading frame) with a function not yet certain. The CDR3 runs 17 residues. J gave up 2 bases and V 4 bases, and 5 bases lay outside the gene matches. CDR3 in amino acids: CASSMGLAGGITDTQYF. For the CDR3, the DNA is TGTGCCAGCAGCATGGGACTAGCGGGAGGCATCACAGATACGCAGTATTTT.

The CDR3 nucleotides read TGTGCCAGCAGCCAAGAGGGACAGGGGCCGCACCTTAGCACAGATACGCAGTATTTT. Translated: CASSQEGQGPHLSTDTQYF. The rearrangement uses TRBV3-1 and TRBJ2-3; 10 bases match TRBD1. CDR1 LGHDT and CDR2 YNNKEL come from the germline V gene (reference sequence). The CDR3 length is 19 residues. The V segment lost 0 bases and the J segment 0 bases; nucleotides outside the gene matches: 9.

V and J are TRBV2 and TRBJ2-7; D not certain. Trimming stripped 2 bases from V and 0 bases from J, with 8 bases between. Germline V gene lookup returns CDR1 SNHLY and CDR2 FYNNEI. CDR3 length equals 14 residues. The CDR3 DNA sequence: TGTGCCAGCAGTGAAACATCGGTCTCCTACGAGCAGTACTTC. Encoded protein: CASSETSVSYEQYF. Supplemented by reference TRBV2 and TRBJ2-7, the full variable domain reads EPEVTQTPSHQVTQMGQEVILRCVPISNHLYFYWYRQILGQKVEFLVSFYNNEISEKSEIFDDQFSVERPDGSNFTLKIRSTKLEDSAMYFCASSETSVSYEQYFGPGTRLTVT.

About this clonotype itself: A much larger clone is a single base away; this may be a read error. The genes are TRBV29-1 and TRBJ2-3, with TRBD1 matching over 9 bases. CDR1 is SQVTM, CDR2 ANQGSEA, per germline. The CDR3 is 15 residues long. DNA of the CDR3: TGCAGCGTCGATCCCTGGGACAGGGCAACAGATACGGAGTATTTT. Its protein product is CSVDPWDRATDTEYF.

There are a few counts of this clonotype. The CDR3 here is CASSTGTSEKNIQYF. Written as DNA, the CDR3 is TGTGCCAGCAGCACCGGGACTAGCGAGAAAAACATTCAGTACTTC. The V and J genes are TRBV7-9 and TRBJ2-4; 10 bases line up with TRBD2. Germline assignment: CDR1 SEHNR and CDR2 FQNEAQ (reference sequence). With V trimmed by 5 bases and J by 4 bases, 5 bases remained unmatched. CDR3 size: 15 residues.

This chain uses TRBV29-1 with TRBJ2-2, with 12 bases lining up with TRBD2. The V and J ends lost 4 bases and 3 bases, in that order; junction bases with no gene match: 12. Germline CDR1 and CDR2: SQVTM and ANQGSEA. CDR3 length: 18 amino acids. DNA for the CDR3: TGCAGCGTTGGTAGACTAGCGGGAGAGGGATTGGACACCGGGGAGCTGTTTTTT. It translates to CSVGRLAGEGLDTGELFF.

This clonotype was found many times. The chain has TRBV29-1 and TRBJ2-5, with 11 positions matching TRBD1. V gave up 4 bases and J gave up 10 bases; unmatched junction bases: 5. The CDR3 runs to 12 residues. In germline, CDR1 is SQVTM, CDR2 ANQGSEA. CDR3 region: CSVARTGGGQYF. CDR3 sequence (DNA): TGCAGCGTTGCAAGGACAGGGGGCGGCCAGTACTTC. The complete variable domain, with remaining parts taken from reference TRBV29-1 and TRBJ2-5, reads SAVISQKPSRDICQRGTSLTIQCQVDSQVTMMFWYRQQPGQSLTLIATANQGSEATYESGFVIDKFPISRPNLTFSTLTVSNMSPEDSSIYLCSVARTGGGQYFGPGTRLLVL.

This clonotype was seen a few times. CDR3 sequence reads: CASSGRQPGELFF. Here the CDR3 DNA reads TGTGCCAGCAGCGGACGTCAGCCCGGGGAGCTGTTTTTT. The rearrangement joins TRBV21-1 to TRBJ2-2. TRBV21-1 is given as a pseudogene. CDR3 size: 13 residues.

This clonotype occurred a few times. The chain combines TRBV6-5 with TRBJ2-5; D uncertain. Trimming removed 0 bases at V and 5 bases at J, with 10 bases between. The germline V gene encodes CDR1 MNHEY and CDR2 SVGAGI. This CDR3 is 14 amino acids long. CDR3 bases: TGTGCCAGCAGTTACTCGATCGGCTGGGAGACCCAGTACTTC. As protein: CASSYSIGWETQYF.

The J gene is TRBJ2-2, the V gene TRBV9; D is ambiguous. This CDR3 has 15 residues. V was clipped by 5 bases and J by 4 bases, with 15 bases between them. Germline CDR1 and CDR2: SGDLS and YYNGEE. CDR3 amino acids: CASSHGVKSTGELFF. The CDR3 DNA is TGTGCCAGCAGTCATGGTGTGAAGTCCACCGGGGAGCTGTTTTTT.

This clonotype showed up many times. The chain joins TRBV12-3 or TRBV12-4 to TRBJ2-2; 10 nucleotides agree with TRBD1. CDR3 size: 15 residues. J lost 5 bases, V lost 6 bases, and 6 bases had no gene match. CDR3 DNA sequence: TGTGCCAGCAGCCGGGACAGGGGAGGAACCGGGGAGCTGTTTTTT. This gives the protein CASSRDRGGTGELFF.

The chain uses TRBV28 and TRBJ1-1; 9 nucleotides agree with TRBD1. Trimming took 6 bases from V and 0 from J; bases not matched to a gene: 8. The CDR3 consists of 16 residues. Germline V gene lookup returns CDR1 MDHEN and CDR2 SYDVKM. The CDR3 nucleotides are TGTGCCAGCAGCTCCGGGACAGGGTTTCTGAACACTGAAGCTTTCTTT. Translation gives CASSSGTGFLNTEAFF.

In DNA, the CDR3 is TGTGCCAGCAGCCAAGATTCAACTCCCGCTGAGACCCAGTACTTC. This codes for CASSQDSTPAETQYF. The chain combines TRBV3-1 with TRBJ2-5; D is ambiguous. The CDR3 extends over 15 amino acids. Germline CDR1 LGHDT, CDR2 YNNKEL (reference sequence). V gave up 0 bases and J gave up 5 bases, with 13 bases separating them.

The CDR3 nucleotides read TGCAGCGTTGGCCGGACAGGGCGAGAGACCCAGTACTTC. This codes for CSVGRTGRETQYF. The chain couples TRBV29-1 to TRBJ2-5, with 8 bases matching TRBD1. The germline V gene encodes CDR1 SQVTM and CDR2 ANQGSEA. The CDR3 consists of 13 residues. V was clipped by 4 bases and J by 4 bases; unmatched bases: 5.

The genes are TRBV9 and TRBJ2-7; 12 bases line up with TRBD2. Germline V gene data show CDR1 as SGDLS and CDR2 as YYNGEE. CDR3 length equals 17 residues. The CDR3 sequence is CASSVGRTSGNYYDQYV. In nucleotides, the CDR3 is TGTGCCAGCAGCGTCGGCAGGACTAGCGGGAACTACTACGACCAGTACGTC.

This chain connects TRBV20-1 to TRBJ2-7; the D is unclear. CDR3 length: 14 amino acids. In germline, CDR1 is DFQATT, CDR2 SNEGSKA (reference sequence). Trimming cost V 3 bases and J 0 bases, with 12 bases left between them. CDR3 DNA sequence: TGCAGTGCTAGTTGGGTGGCCAGCTCCTACGAGCAGTACTTC. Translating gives CSASWVASSYEQYF.

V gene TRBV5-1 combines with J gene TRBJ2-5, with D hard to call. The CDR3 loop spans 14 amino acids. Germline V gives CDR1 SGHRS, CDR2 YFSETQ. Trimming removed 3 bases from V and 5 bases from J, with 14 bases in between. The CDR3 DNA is TGCGCCAGCAGCTACTACGACAATACGGAGACCCAGTACTTC. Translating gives CASSYYDNTETQYF.

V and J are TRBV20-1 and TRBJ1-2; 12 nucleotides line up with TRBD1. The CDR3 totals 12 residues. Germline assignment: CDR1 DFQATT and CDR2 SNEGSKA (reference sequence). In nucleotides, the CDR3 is TGCTTTTGGGGACAGGGGGCGGGCGGCTACACCTTC. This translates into CFWGQGAGGYTF.

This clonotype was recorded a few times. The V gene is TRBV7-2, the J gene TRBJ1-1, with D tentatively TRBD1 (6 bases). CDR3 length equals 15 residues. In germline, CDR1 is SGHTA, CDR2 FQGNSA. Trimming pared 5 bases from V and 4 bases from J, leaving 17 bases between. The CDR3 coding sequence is TGTGCCAGCAGCCGTAGGGGGGGGCGCGTCACTGAAGCTTTCTTT. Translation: CASSRRGGRVTEAFF.

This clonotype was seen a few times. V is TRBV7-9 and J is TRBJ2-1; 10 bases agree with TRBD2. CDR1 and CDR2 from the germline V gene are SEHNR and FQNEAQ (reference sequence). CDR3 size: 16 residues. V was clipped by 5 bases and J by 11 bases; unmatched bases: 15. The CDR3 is CASSIWLAGEPRKQFF. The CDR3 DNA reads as TGTGCCAGCAGCATTTGGCTAGCGGGAGAGCCGAGGAAGCAGTTCTTC.

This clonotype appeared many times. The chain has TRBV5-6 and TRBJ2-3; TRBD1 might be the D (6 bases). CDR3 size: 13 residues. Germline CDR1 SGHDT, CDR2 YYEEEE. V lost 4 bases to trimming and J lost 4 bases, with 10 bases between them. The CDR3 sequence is CASSLPGADTQYF. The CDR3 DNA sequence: TGTGCCAGCAGCCTTCCAGGGGCAGATACGCAGTATTTT.

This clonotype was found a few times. CDR3 sequence (DNA): TGTGCCAGCAGCTTAGGGGGGACAGGAATCATGAACACTGAAGCTTTCTTT. It specifies CASSLGGTGIMNTEAFF. The chain employs TRBV7-2 and TRBJ1-1; 8 nucleotides align to TRBD1. The germline gives CDR1 SGHTA, CDR2 FQGNSA. After removal of 1 base from V and 0 bases from J, the junction contained 7 bases not matched to a gene. This CDR3 has 17 residues.

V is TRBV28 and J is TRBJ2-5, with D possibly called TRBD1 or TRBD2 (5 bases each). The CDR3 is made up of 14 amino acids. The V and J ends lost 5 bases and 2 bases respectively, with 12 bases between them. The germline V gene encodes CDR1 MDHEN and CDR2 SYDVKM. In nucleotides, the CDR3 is TGTGCCAGCAGTACCGGGACCCTACAAGAGACCCAGTACTTC. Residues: CASSTGTLQETQYF.

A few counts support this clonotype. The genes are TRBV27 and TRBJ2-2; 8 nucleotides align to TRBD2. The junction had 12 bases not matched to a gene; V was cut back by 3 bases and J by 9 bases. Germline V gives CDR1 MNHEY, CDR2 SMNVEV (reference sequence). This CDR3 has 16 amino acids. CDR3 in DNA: TGTGCCAGCAGTTTTTCGACCGGGACTAGTTTAAGGGAGCTGTTTTTT. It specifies CASSFSTGTSLRELFF.

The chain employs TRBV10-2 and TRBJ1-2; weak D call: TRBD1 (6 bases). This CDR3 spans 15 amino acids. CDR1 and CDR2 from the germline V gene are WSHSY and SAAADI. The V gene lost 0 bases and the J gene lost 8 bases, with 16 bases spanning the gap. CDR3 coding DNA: TGCGCCAGCAGTGAGTCCCCGGGGGCCCCCTGGGGCTACACCTTC. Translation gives CASSESPGAPWGYTF.

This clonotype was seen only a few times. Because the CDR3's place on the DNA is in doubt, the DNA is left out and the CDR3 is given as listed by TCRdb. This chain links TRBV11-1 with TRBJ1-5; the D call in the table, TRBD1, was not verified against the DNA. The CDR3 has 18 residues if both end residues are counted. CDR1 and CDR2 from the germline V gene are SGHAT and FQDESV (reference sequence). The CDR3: CASSLVVGPGTSNQPQHF.

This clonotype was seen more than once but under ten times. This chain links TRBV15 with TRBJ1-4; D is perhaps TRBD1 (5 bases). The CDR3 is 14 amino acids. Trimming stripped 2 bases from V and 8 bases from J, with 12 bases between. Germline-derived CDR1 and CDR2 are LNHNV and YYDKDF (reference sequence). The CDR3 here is CATSRIMGGEKLFF. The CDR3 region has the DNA TGTGCCACCAGCAGAATCATGGGGGGGGAAAAACTGTTTTTT.

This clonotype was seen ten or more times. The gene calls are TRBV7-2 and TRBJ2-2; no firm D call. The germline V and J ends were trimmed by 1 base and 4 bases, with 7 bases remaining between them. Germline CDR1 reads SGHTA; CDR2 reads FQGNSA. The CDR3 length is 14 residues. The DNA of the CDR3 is TGTGCCAGCAGCTTAGTGACCACCACCGGGGAGCTGTTTTTT. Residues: CASSLVTTTGELFF.

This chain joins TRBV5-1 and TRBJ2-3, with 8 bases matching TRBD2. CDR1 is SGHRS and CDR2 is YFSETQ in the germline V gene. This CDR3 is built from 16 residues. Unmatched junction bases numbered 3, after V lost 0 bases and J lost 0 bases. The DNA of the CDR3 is TGCGCCAGCAGCTTGGACGGGAGGGCTAGCACAGATACGCAGTATTTT. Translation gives CASSLDGRASTDTQYF.

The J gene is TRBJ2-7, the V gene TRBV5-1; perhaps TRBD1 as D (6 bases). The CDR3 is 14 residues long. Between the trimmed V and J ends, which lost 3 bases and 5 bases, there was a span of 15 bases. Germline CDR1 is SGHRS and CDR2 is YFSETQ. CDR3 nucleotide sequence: TGCGCCAGCAGCTACCTTAACAGGGCGGACGAGCAGTACTTC. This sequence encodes CASSYLNRADEQYF.